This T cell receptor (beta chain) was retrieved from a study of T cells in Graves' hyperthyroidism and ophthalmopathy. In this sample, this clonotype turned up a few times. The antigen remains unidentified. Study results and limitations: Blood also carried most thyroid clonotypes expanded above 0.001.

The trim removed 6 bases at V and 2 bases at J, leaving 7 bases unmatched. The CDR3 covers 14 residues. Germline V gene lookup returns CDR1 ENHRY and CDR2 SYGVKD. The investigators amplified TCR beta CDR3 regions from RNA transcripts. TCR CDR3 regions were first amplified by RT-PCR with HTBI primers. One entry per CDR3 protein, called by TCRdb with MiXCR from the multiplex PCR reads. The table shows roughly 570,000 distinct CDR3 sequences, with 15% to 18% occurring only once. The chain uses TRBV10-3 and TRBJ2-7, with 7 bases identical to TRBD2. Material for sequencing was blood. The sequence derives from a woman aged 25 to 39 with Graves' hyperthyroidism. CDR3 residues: CAIRASGNTYEQYF. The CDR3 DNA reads TGTGCCATCAGGGCTAGCGGAAATACCTACGAGCAGTACTTC.